A single T cell receptor (beta chain) is shown here with its context. The antigen is undetermined. Germline CDR1 is MGHRA and CDR2 is YSYEKL. CDR3 length: 18 residues. The ends were cut back, 0 bases at V and 5 bases at J, with 22 bases in the middle. Patients who had autoimmune disease history or got systemic immunosuppression were left out. This entry comes from a study of OX40 agonist ivuxolimab in advanced cancers. Study overall: Three patients showed partial responses: one hepatocellular carcinoma and two cutaneous melanoma cases. The study's findings and limits: No antigen was identified for the clonally expanded peripheral T cells. At 0.1-3.0 mg/kg, partial responders had clonal expansion among the lowest observed.

Repertoires were generated with immunoSEQ multiplex PCR, while TCRdb's copy carries only in-frame clones and drops some. The sample holds some 31,000 clones, around four fifths seen once. This chain links TRBV4-1 with TRBJ2-5, with D possibly being TRBD1 or TRBD2 (5 bases each). The sequencing here drew on CD4+ or CD8+ T cells sorted from blood, taken in a trial of the OX40 agonist ivuxolimab. The receptor was derived from an adult with an advanced solid tumor such as melanoma, head and neck, liver or kidney cancer. CDR3 amino acids: CASSQETGGGIRWETQYF. The CDR3 DNA reads as TGCGCCAGCAGCCAAGAGACTGGGGGTGGGATCAGATGGGAGACCCAGTACTTC.